The 22 T cell receptor beta chains given below trace back to one sample, sequenced in a study of cytomegalovirus exposure and HLA in healthy donors (TCRdb year 2017). Library prep was done by the immunoSEQ multiplex PCR assay. A mixture of 60 forward primers for TCR Vbeta segments and 13 reverse primers for TCR Jbeta segments was used in the multiplex PCR. TCRdb holds this immuneACCESS table with in-frame rearrangements only. Some clones are missing; in checked studies, unresolved V genes explain under half, and the rest has no known cause. Counted in this sample were roughly 68,000 clones; under 80% of them appeared once. More than 5% of the sample belongs to the ten largest clones. The source material was PBMCs. The origin of the receptors is a male donor in good health and CMV-seropositive.

The CDR3 nucleotides read TGTGCCAGCAGTTACGTGACAGGGCCGGCCACCGGGGAGCTGTTTTTT. It yields the protein CASSYVTGPATGELFF. V and J are TRBV6-5 and TRBJ2-2; 7 positions agree with TRBD1. CDR3 length equals 16 residues. V gave up 2 bases and J gave up 4 bases; unmatched junction bases: 7. Germline V CDR1 and CDR2: MNHEY, SVGAGI.

The chain is built from TRBV4-1 and TRBJ1-1; D not resolved. The CDR3 totals 15 residues. Trimming left V 3 bases short and J 1 base short, with 12 bases between. Germline V CDR1 and CDR2: MGHRA, YSYEKL. The CDR3 nucleotides read TGCGCCAGCAGCCAGGGCCTTTACCAGAACACTGAAGCTTTCTTT. Translating it yields CASSQGLYQNTEAFF.

CDR3 DNA: TGTGCCAGCAGCCGACTGACAGATACGCAGTATTTT. It yields the protein CASSRLTDTQYF. This rearrangement joins TRBV6-6 to TRBJ2-3; D ambiguous. Trimming cost V 6 bases and J 3 bases, with 7 bases left between them. This CDR3 has 12 residues. Germline CDR1 and CDR2: MNHNY and SVGAGI (reference sequence).

The chain is built from TRBV4-2 and TRBJ1-1, with D perhaps matching TRBD1 (6 bases). Germline V gives CDR1 LGHNA, CDR2 YNFKEQ. Deletions cut 4 bases from V and 1 base from J, with 16 bases between. This CDR3 is 16 amino acids long. CDR3 in DNA: TGTGCCAGCAGCCCCCGTTTTGGGGGGGCGAACACTGAAGCTTTCTTT. Translation gives CASSPRFGGANTEAFF.

The chain combines TRBV4-2 with TRBJ2-3; D may be TRBD2 (5 bases). Germline V CDR1 and CDR2: LGHNA, YNFKEQ. CDR3 length: 16 residues. Trimming left V 0 bases short and J 1 base short, with 11 bases between. CDR3 nucleotides: TGTGCCAGCAGCCAAGACTGGACTGCTGGCACAGATACGCAGTATTTT. It encodes CASSQDWTAGTDTQYF.

The V call is TRBV9, the J call TRBJ1-2; no clear D. Germline CDR1 is SGDLS and CDR2 is YYNGEE. This CDR3 spans 15 amino acids. V was trimmed by 3 bases and J by 4 bases, leaving 16 bases between them. This chain's CDR3 is CASSGVAGIFYGYTF. The CDR3, as DNA: TGTGCCAGCAGCGGGGTCGCGGGCATATTCTATGGCTACACCTTC. The variable domain in full, with the rest retrieved from reference TRBV9 and TRBJ1-2, is DSGVTQTPKHLITATGQRVTLRCSPRSGDLSVYWYQQSLDQGLQFLIQYYNGEERAKGNILERFSAQQFPDLHSELNLSSLELGDSALYFCASSGVAGIFYGYTFGSGTRLTVV.

The genes are TRBV5-5 and TRBJ1-5; D unresolved. V was shortened by 1 base and J by 6 bases, with 11 bases between the two germline ends. Germline values: CDR1 SGHKS, CDR2 YYEKEE (reference sequence). The CDR3 extends over 14 amino acids. CDR3 in DNA: TGTGCCAGCAGCTTGTGGGCAGGTCGTCAGCCCCAGCATTTT. Residues: CASSLWAGRQPQHF.

The sample holds a few counts of this clone. This rearrangement joins TRBV10-3 to TRBJ2-7; 9 nucleotides agree with TRBD2. CDR3 length: 15 amino acids. Germline V lookup: CDR1 ENHRY, CDR2 SYGVKD. Unmatched junction bases numbered 6, after V lost 6 bases and J lost 0 bases. CDR3: CAIRRSGGFSYEQYF. As DNA, the CDR3 is TGTGCCATCAGGAGAAGCGGGGGGTTCTCCTACGAGCAGTACTTC.

The chain couples TRBV30 to TRBJ1-1; 9 bases agree with TRBD1. V gave up 0 bases and J gave up 6 bases; unmatched junction bases: 8. The CDR3 loop spans 15 amino acids. Germline assignment: CDR1 GTSNPN and CDR2 SVGIG (reference sequence). The CDR3 reads CAWSVPTGGRSEAFF. Written as DNA, the CDR3 is TGTGCCTGGAGTGTACCGACAGGGGGAAGGTCTGAAGCTTTCTTT.

The chain couples TRBV6-1 to TRBJ2-5; 12 bases agree with TRBD2. The V and J ends lost 2 bases and 4 bases, in that order; junction bases with no gene match: 11. Germline CDR1 reads MNHNS; CDR2 reads SASEGT. The CDR3 spans 18 residues. The CDR3 reads CASSEWPSGGAGGETQYF. In DNA form, the CDR3 reads TGTGCCAGCAGTGAATGGCCTAGCGGGGGGGCCGGGGGAGAGACCCAGTACTTC.

The chain recombines TRBV6-4 with TRBJ2-2; weak D call: TRBD2 (5 bases). CDR3 length: 14 residues. The germline gives CDR1 MRHNA, CDR2 SNTAGT. V shed 8 bases and J shed 2 bases, with 12 bases lying between them. The CDR3 protein is CASSDSTNTGELFF. CDR3 DNA sequence: TGTGCCAGCTCGGACTCGACTAACACCGGGGAGCTGTTTTTT.

The V call is TRBV5-5, the J call TRBJ2-6; TRBD1 agrees at 7 bases. With V trimmed by 0 bases and J by 0 bases, 3 bases remained unmatched. The CDR3 extends over 17 amino acids. Germline V lookup: CDR1 SGHKS, CDR2 YYEKEE (reference sequence). The CDR3 nucleotides are TGTGCCAGCAGCTTGGGGGACAGCGTCTCTGGGGCCAACGTCCTGACTTTC. Protein product: CASSLGDSVSGANVLTF.

This clone has just one count. The rearrangement uses TRBV7-2 and TRBJ2-7; 7 positions agree with TRBD2. V lost 7 bases and J lost 2; bases outside the gene matches: 11. The V gene's germline CDR1 is SGHTA and CDR2 FQGNSA. This CDR3 is 15 amino acids long. In nucleotides, the CDR3 is TGTGCCAGCACCCAGCGGAGCGGGGCTACCTACGAGCAGTACTTC. Translated: CASTQRSGATYEQYF. The entire variable domain, with the rest obtained from reference TRBV7-2 and TRBJ2-7, is as follows: GAGVSQSPSNKVTEKGKDVELRCDPISGHTALYWYRQSLGQGLEFLIYFQGNSAPDKSGLPSDRFSAERTGGSVSTLTIQRTQQEDSAVYLCASTQRSGATYEQYFGPGTRLTVT.

A few counts support this clone. This chain links TRBV21-1 with TRBJ1-1. TRBV21-1 is shown as a pseudogene. The CDR3 consists of 14 residues. The chain's CDR3 is CASSTRLKNTEAFF. For the CDR3, the DNA is TGTGCCAGCAGCACCAGACTGAAGAACACTGAAGCTTTCTTT.

In this sample, this clone turned up once. The chain couples TRBV5-1 to TRBJ2-2; weak D call: TRBD2 (6 bases). Germline assignment: CDR1 SGHRS and CDR2 YFSETQ. V was shortened by 4 bases and J by 1 base, with 17 bases between the two germline ends. This CDR3 comprises 17 residues. CDR3 DNA sequence: TGCGCCAGCAGCGGCGCCCGGGGGAATTTGAACACCGGGGAGCTGTTTTTT. Residues: CASSGARGNLNTGELFF.

V usage is TRBV6-1 and J usage is TRBJ1-4, with a weak D call TRBD1 (5 bases). Deletions cut 3 bases from V and 5 bases from J, with 10 bases between. The germline V gene encodes CDR1 MNHNS and CDR2 SASEGT. The CDR3 length is 14 residues. CDR3 nucleotides: TGTGCCAGCAGTGATGGGGGGAGGAATGAAAAACTGTTTTTT. As protein: CASSDGGRNEKLFF.

DNA of the CDR3: TGTGCCAGCAGCCTAGGAGGGTTTGGGGGATATTCACCCCTCCACTTT. It translates to CASSLGGFGGYSPLHF. This chain links TRBV14 with TRBJ1-6; D possibly corresponds to TRBD1 (5 bases). Germline V gives CDR1 SGHDN, CDR2 FVKESK. The V end lost 4 bases, the J end lost 8 bases, and 18 bases lay between the germline ends. This CDR3 comprises 16 residues.

V usage is TRBV19 and J usage is TRBJ1-5; TRBD1 might be the D (5 bases). V lost 5 bases and J 8 bases, leaving 19 bases between the germline ends. The germline V gene has CDR1 LNHDA and CDR2 SQIVND (reference sequence). This CDR3 has 15 residues. CDR3 residues: CASSETVRYLEPQHF. For the CDR3, the DNA is TGTGCCAGTAGTGAGACAGTCCGATACCTAGAGCCCCAGCATTTT.

This clone has a handful of counts. The chain couples TRBV5-1 to TRBJ2-5; 15 nucleotides line up with TRBD2. Germline-derived CDR1 and CDR2 are SGHRS and YFSETQ. J was trimmed by 2 bases and V by 5 bases; bases with no gene match: 4. CDR3 length: 16 residues. The CDR3 DNA follows: TGCGCCAGCAGAGCCGGGACTAGCGGGGGGCAAGAGACCCAGTACTTC. Encoded protein: CASRAGTSGGQETQYF.

This chain's CDR3 is CASSVGGEGAGELFF. As DNA, the CDR3 is TGTGCCAGCAGCGTAGGCGGGGAAGGGGCCGGGGAGCTGTTTTTT. The chain links TRBV9 to TRBJ2-2, with D possibly being TRBD2 (6 bases). Trimming left V 0 bases short and J 6 bases short, with 12 bases between. The germline V gene has CDR1 SGDLS and CDR2 YYNGEE. CDR3 length equals 15 residues.

CDR3 protein: CASSLWLSQGAGNTIYF. As DNA, the CDR3 is TGTGCCAGCAGCTTATGGCTTAGTCAGGGGGCTGGAAACACCATATATTTT. The rearrangement links TRBV7-2 to TRBJ1-3; 7 nucleotides line up with TRBD1. J lost 2 bases, V lost 2 bases, and 9 bases had no gene match. The CDR3 extends over 17 amino acids. Germline values: CDR1 SGHTA, CDR2 FQGNSA.

The rearrangement links TRBV10-2 to TRBJ2-7, with a weak D call TRBD1 (6 bases). Germline V lookup: CDR1 WSHSY, CDR2 SAAADI. Trimming pared 8 bases from V and 1 base from J, leaving 15 bases between. This CDR3 contains 14 residues. CDR3 nucleotides: TGCGCCAGCGCCGAAACAGGGAGATCCTACGAGCAGTACTTC. This codes for CASAETGRSYEQYF.